This T cell receptor (beta chain) was captured in a study of CD8 T cells in Susac syndrome. Findings and limits, study-wide: A relatively small number of individuals underwent TCR sequencing and HLA analysis.

The ends lost 2 bases at V and 0 bases at J; junction bases unmatched: 4. The CDR3 consists of 15 residues. Germline V gives CDR1 MDHEN, CDR2 SYDVKM. It was with random hexamers that about 0.45 to 1 ug RNA was reverse transcribed. The TCR beta CDR3 was amplified by immunoSEQ multiplex PCR across 54 Vbeta, 13 Jbeta. Using its own MiXCR run on the immunoSEQ multiplex PCR reads, TCRdb lists one record per CDR3 protein. The sample holds almost 450,000 distinct CDR3 sequences, around 85% seen once. CD8+ and CD4+ T cells taken from blood had their TCR beta sequenced. While CD8+ and CD4+ T cells were isolated negatively, TEMRA cells were enriched by FACS. Details on this clonotype: Its antigen is undetermined.

The sequence derives from a human donor with multiple sclerosis. This chain joins TRBV28 and TRBJ2-7; 7 bases align to TRBD1. Sequences were obtained from CD8+ T cells from PBMCs. This chain's CDR3 is CASSLRGLLSYEQYF. CDR3 DNA sequence: TGTGCCAGCAGTTTAAGGGGGCTCCTCTCCTACGAGCAGTACTTC.